This TCR beta chain was retrieved from a study of cytomegalovirus exposure and HLA in healthy donors. Study-level points and caveats: A later analysis linked 15,000 to 20,000 TCR beta sequences to HLA alleles at 0.05 false discovery rate. Cytomegalovirus association was listed for 164 TCR beta chains. In a later analysis, TCR association rates varied by HLA locus: DRB1 most, HLA-C fewest.

The germline gives CDR1 SQVTM, CDR2 ANQGSEA. The CDR3 is made up of 16 amino acids. The junction had 17 bases not matched to a gene; V was cut back by 7 bases and J by 5 bases. In the PCR, 60 Vbeta and 13 Jbeta primers were used. Some clones are missing from TCRdb's copy, which holds only in-frame ones; the method was immunoSEQ multiplex PCR. The table has 150,000 to 200,000 clones, about 65% seen once. A note on this clone: Antigen specificity is unknown.

Healthy bone marrow donors made up the cohort. The TCR sequence derives from a woman aged 18-30 years in good health and CMV-seropositive. The genes are TRBV29-1 and TRBJ1-1, with 9 bases fitting TRBD1. The sample was PBMCs. CDR3 in DNA: TGCAGCGCCTACAGGGGGCGCGATAGGAGGGGTACTGAAGCTTTCTTT. It translates to CSAYRGRDRRGTEAFF. Together with reference TRBV29-1 and TRBJ1-1, the CDR3 gives the full variable domain: SAVISQKPSRDICQRGTSLTIQCQVDSQVTMMFWYRQQPGQSLTLIATANQGSEATYESGFVIDKFPISRPNLTFSTLTVSNMSPEDSSIYLCSAYRGRDRRGTEAFFGQGTRLTVV.